Presented here are 22 T cell receptor beta chains from one specimen sequenced in a study of T cells expressing NK-cell markers. TCRdb re-called the 5' RACE reads; one entry per CDR3 protein, DNA not given. This listing includes about 390,000 distinct CDR3 sequences. Material: blood T cells: a sorted CD56 or NKG2C T cell subset, CD4+ or CD8+ T cells, or bulk PBMC T cells (not recorded which). All receptors come from a woman in her forties or fifties in good health.

The chain is built from TRBV7-2 and TRBJ1-2; TCRdb's assignment of TRBD1 cannot be checked, as there is no DNA. This CDR3 spans 16 amino acids. Germline CDR1 is SGHTA and CDR2 is FQGNSA. The CDR3 loop is CASSLSTRTGYYGYTF.

CDR3 residues: CASSQRSGLAGTDTQYF. The chain combines TRBV4-1 with TRBJ2-3. Per the germline V gene, CDR1 is MGHRA and CDR2 is YSYEKL. This CDR3 spans 17 amino acids.

The chain links TRBV10-3 to TRBJ2-3. There are 15 residues in the CDR3. CDR1 is ENHRY and CDR2 is SYGVKD in the germline V gene. This CDR3 reads CAIGLRVTDTDTQYF.

This rearrangement joins TRBV5-1 to TRBJ2-1; TCRdb indicates TRBD1, and absent DNA this call remains unverified. This CDR3 has 11 amino acids. The germline V gene has CDR1 SGHRS and CDR2 YFSETQ. CDR3 residues: CASSTGPWEFF. The full variable domain, in which reference TRBV5-1 and TRBJ2-1 provide the parts outside the CDR3, is KAGVTQTPRYLIKTRGQQVTLSCSPISGHRSVSWYQQTPGQGLQFLFEYFSETQRNKGNFPGRFSGRQFSNSRSEMNVSTLELGDSALYLCASSTGPWEFFGPGTRLTVL.

V usage is TRBV5-5 and J usage is TRBJ2-4. In germline, CDR1 is SGHKS, CDR2 YYEKEE (reference sequence). The CDR3 totals 14 residues. The CDR3 loop reads CASSLGLGKNIQYF.

The CDR3 region is CASRSVGRGGTDTQYF. The genes are TRBV5-1 and TRBJ2-3; the D call of TRBD1 rests on TCRdb alone, since no DNA is present to check it. The CDR3 runs 16 residues. Germline V gene lookup returns CDR1 SGHRS and CDR2 YFSETQ.

The CDR3 here is CASNGLAINEQFF. This chain joins TRBV19 and TRBJ2-1; TCRdb picks TRBD2, but there is no DNA to check that call. The CDR3 extends over 13 amino acids. CDR1 and CDR2 from the germline V gene are LNHDA and SQIVND (reference sequence).

The CDR3 region is CATSRYSRVAGELFF. This chain connects TRBV15 to TRBJ2-2; the D call of TRBD2 rests on TCRdb alone, since no DNA is present to check it. CDR3 size: 15 residues. Germline CDR1 reads LNHNV; CDR2 reads YYDKDF (reference sequence).

V gene TRBV10-3 combines with J gene TRBJ2-1. The CDR3 extends over 12 amino acids. Germline assignment: CDR1 ENHRY and CDR2 SYGVKD. CDR3 residues: CAVGRAFNEQFF.

This CDR3 is CASKGLGFGTGELFF. This rearrangement joins TRBV12-3 or TRBV12-4 to TRBJ2-2; TCRdb picks TRBD2, but there is no DNA to check that call. The length of the CDR3 is 15 residues.

The CDR3 loop is CAISVVSTDTQYF. The V call is TRBV10-3, the J call TRBJ2-3. The CDR3 is 13 amino acids. Germline loops: CDR1 ENHRY, CDR2 SYGVKD.

V is TRBV9 and J is TRBJ1-1; TCRdb's assignment of TRBD1 cannot be checked, as there is no DNA. The V gene's germline CDR1 is SGDLS and CDR2 YYNGEE. The CDR3 covers 13 residues. The CDR3 protein is CASSALTGAEAFF. Drawing the rest from reference TRBV9 and TRBJ1-1, the complete variable domain is DSGVTQTPKHLITATGQRVTLRCSPRSGDLSVYWYQQSLDQGLQFLIQYYNGEERAKGNILERFSAQQFPDLHSELNLSSLELGDSALYFCASSALTGAEAFFGQGTRLTVV.

The V and J genes are TRBV29-1 and TRBJ2-1; TCRdb returns TRBD2, unconfirmable since there is no DNA. The CDR3 is made up of 16 amino acids. Per germline, CDR1 SQVTM and CDR2 ANQGSEA. CDR3 amino acids: CSVTSFWVASGNEQFF.

This chain uses TRBV20-1 with TRBJ2-3; TCRdb indicates TRBD2, and absent DNA this call remains unverified. CDR1 is DFQATT, CDR2 SNEGSKA, per germline (reference sequence). The CDR3 extends over 16 amino acids. CDR3 residues: CSARSSAGAGTDTQYF.

This chain joins TRBV29-1 and TRBJ2-3; TCRdb calls TRBD2, which cannot be checked without DNA. The CDR3 length is 13 residues. From germline, CDR1 is SQVTM and CDR2 ANQGSEA. CDR3 residues: CSAVSGTGDTQYF.

This chain joins TRBV7-9 and TRBJ1-2. The CDR3 is made up of 12 amino acids. The germline gives CDR1 SEHNR, CDR2 FQNEAQ (reference sequence). The CDR3 reads CASSAWDYGYTF.

V gene TRBV30 combines with J gene TRBJ2-1; TCRdb selects TRBD1, and the lack of DNA leaves this call unchecked. Germline-derived CDR1 and CDR2 are GTSNPN and SVGIG (reference sequence). This CDR3 is 15 amino acids long. Here the CDR3 reads CAWSVGGVSYNEQFF.

The chain couples TRBV4-1 to TRBJ1-1; checking the TCRdb D call of TRBD1 is not possible without DNA. The germline CDR1 and CDR2 sequences are MGHRA and YSYEKL. This CDR3 has 14 residues. The CDR3 sequence: CASRGSRGWTEAFF.

The chain uses TRBV7-9 and TRBJ2-5; TCRdb picks TRBD1, but there is no DNA to check that call. CDR1 and CDR2 (germline): SEHNR, FQNEAQ (reference sequence). CDR3 length: 13 amino acids. Here the CDR3 reads CASSPREAETQYF.

The V call is TRBV3-1, the J call TRBJ2-3; the TCRdb D gene call, TRBD1, has no DNA to confirm it. The CDR3 spans 13 residues. The germline CDR1 and CDR2 sequences are LGHDT and YNNKEL (reference sequence). The CDR3 loop is CASSQRGTDTQYF.

The rearrangement links TRBV3-1 to TRBJ2-1; TCRdb gives TRBD2 as the D gene, but with no DNA this cannot be confirmed. The germline V gene encodes CDR1 LGHDT and CDR2 YNNKEL (reference sequence). This CDR3 contains 14 residues. CDR3 sequence: CASSQGGLSNEQFF.

The chain combines TRBV5-1 with TRBJ2-1; as DNA is missing, the TRBD2 call by TCRdb cannot be tested. The germline V gene encodes CDR1 SGHRS and CDR2 YFSETQ. The CDR3 consists of 13 residues. The CDR3: CASSLVGGKTQFF.